This entry concerns a single T cell receptor (beta chain). Its cognate antigen is unknown. It was with random hexamers that roughly 0.45 to 1 ug RNA was reverse transcribed. TCRdb re-called the immunoSEQ multiplex PCR reads with MiXCR, one entry per CDR3 protein. This sample has roughly 130,000 distinct CDR3 sequences, with 90% to 95% found just once. These data are taken from a study of CD8 T cells in Susac syndrome. Study conclusions and caveats: It was acknowledged by the study that relatively few individuals were included in its TCR sequencing and HLA analysis.

Material: CD4+ T cells from PBMCs. This sequence was found in a human donor in good health.

CDR3 protein: CSVATAGGISEQYF. CDR3 nucleotides: TGCAGCGTGGCCACAGCGGGAGGGATCAGCGAGCAGTACTTC. This chain connects TRBV29-1 to TRBJ2-7; 10 nucleotides align to TRBD2. The germline V gene encodes CDR1 SQVTM and CDR2 ANQGSEA. This CDR3 contains 14 residues. Losses at the gene ends were 6 bases for V and 6 bases for J; bases not matched to a gene: 11.